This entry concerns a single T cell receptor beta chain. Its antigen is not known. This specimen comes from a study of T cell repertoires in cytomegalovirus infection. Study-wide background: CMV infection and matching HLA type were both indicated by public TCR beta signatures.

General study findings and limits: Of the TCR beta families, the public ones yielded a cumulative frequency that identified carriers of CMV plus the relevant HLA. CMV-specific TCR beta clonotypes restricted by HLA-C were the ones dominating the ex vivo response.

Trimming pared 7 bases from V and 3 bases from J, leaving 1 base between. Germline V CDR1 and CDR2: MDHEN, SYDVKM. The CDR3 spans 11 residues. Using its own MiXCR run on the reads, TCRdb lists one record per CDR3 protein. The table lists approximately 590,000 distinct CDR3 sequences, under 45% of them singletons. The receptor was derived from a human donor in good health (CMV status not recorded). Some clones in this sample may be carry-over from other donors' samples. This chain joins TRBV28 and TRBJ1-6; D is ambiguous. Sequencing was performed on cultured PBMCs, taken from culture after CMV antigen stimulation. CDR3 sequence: CASNYNSPLHF. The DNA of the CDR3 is TGTGCCAGCAACTATAATTCACCCCTCCACTTT.